This TCR beta chain was sequenced for a study of OX40 agonist ivuxolimab in advanced cancers. General study results and limits: Low clonal expansion, among the lowest seen, marked partial responders at 0.1-3.0 mg/kg.

This clone was counted a few times. The antigen is not known. Other DNA sequences within the sample encode an identical CDR3. Assay: immunoSEQ multiplex PCR; the TCRdb copy retains only in-frame clones and omits some. In the table there are 40,000 to 50,000 clones, almost 90% of which are singletons. V lost 4 bases and J lost 5, with 14 bases in between. Germline V CDR1 and CDR2: SGHTA, FQGNSA. There are 14 residues in the CDR3. The V and J genes are TRBV7-2 and TRBJ1-1; D is unclear. The sample in question was CD4+ or CD8+ T cells sorted from blood, obtained in a trial of the OX40 agonist ivuxolimab. This clonotype originated in an adult with an advanced solid tumor such as melanoma, head and neck, liver or kidney cancer. This CDR3 is CASSSREERTEAFF. Written as DNA, the CDR3 is TGTGCCAGCAGCTCTAGGGAGGAACGGACTGAAGCTTTCTTT.